Described below is a single TCR beta chain sequence and its context. As yet, its antigen is unknown. The sample comes from a study of cytomegalovirus exposure and HLA in healthy donors. Study-level points and caveats: Rare TCR sequences predominated, though certain public TCRs were found in many donors. Per a later analysis, HLA-associated TCR beta chains showed more clonal expansion than other, equally common TCR beta chains. Overall, roughly 160 TCR beta chains were annotated as cytomegalovirus-associated. Later on, a genetic analysis was performed. It linked a missense variant in DCLRE1C with V- and J-gene trimming of TCR beta.

Researchers ran the PCR with 60 Vbeta and 13 Jbeta primers. The repertoire was sequenced with immunoSEQ multiplex PCR; TCRdb's copy has only in-frame clones and lacks some. The sample carries more than 75,000 clones, 75% to 85% recorded once. The V segment lost 4 bases and the J segment 1 base; nucleotides outside the gene matches: 7. CDR3 length: 17 amino acids. In germline, CDR1 is SGHRS, CDR2 YFSETQ. Sequencing was performed on PBMCs. The V call is TRBV5-1, the J call TRBJ2-2; 10 bases agree with TRBD2. This TCR was sampled from a woman in her thirties or forties in good health and CMV-seropositive. The CDR3 region has the DNA TGCGCCAGCAGCCTGACCCGGACTAGCGGGAACACCGGGGAGCTGTTTTTT. It specifies CASSLTRTSGNTGELFF.